Reported below is one T cell receptor beta chain. This sample stems from a study of blood T cell repertoires in COVID-19. Overall study: The samples span acute and convalescent COVID-19 from the United States, Italy and Spain. Sample material is recorded as cDNA or gDNA derived from T cells, B-cell-depleted T cells, or PBMCs.

The method was immunoSEQ multiplex PCR; TCRdb's version includes in-frame clones alone and lacks a portion of them. Among about 73,000 clones, around 82% were seen once, and the ten largest hold 25% to 30%. J gave up 4 bases and V 4 bases, and 12 bases lay outside the gene matches. The CDR3 has 17 residues. Germline V CDR1 and CDR2: LGHDT, YNNKEL (reference sequence). The receptor comes from a human donor in a cohort sampled during active COVID-19. The genes are TRBV3-1 (or the pseudogene TRBV3-2) and TRBJ1-3; TRBD1 agrees at 8 bases. Input material: peripheral blood. The CDR3 protein is CASSPLDRVVPGNTIYF. CDR3 in DNA: TGTGCCAGCAGCCCCCTGGACAGGGTGGTTCCCGGAAACACCATATATTTT.